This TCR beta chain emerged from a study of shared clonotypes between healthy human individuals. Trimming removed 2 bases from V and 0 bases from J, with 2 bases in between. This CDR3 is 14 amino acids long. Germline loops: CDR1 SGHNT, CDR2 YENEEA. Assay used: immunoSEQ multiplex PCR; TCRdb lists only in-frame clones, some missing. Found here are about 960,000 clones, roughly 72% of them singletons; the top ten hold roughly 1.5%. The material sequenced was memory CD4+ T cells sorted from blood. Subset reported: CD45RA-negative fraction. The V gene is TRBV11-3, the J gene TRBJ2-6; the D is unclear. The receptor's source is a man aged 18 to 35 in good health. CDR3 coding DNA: TGTGCCAGCAGCTTAAACTCTGGGGCCAACGTCCTGACTTTC. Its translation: CASSLNSGANVLTF.